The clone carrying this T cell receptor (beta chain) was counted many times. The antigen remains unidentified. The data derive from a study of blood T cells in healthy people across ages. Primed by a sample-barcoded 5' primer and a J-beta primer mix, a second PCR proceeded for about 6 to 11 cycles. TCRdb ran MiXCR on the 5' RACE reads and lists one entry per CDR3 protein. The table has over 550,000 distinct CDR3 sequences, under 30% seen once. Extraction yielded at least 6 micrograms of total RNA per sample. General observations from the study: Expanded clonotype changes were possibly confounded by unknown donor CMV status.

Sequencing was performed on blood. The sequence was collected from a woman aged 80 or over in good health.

In DNA form, the CDR3 reads TGTGCCAGCAGTTACGGTGTTTATGGCTACACCTTC. Protein product: CASSYGVYGYTF. The chain joins TRBV6-2 or TRBV6-3 to TRBJ1-2; D is ambiguous. The length of the CDR3 is 12 residues. Germline V gene data show CDR1 as MNHEY and CDR2 as SVGEGT. V lost 2 bases, J lost 5 bases, and 6 bases lay in between.